Below are 9 T cell receptor beta chains sequenced from a single sample in a study of T cells in women clearing cervical HPV infection (dated by TCRdb to 2016 to 2018). Libraries were made using the immunoSEQ multiplex PCR assay. The immuneACCESS repertoire file appears here via TCRdb, limited to in-frame rearrangements. These files lack a portion of the clones; in checked studies, under half of the deficit traces to unresolved V genes, and the cause of the others is not known. The record for this sample contains 45,000 to 55,000 clones. The top ten hold roughly 1.5% of the sample. Material for sequencing was blood buffy coat. These receptors were obtained from a woman between 18 and 70 years old with a cervical HPV16 infection that either progressed to CIN3+ or cleared (not recorded which).

Comment on this clone: With the read ending 3 residues before the CDR3 end, the germline J gene is used to fill in that end. The chain carries TRBV5-1 and TRBJ2-1; TRBD2 matches at 10 bases. CDR1 and CDR2 (germline): SGHRS, YFSETQ. CDR3 length: 14 residues. V was pared by 2 bases and J by 5 bases, with 1 base of the junction left unmatched. Here the CDR3 reads CASSLGLADNEQFF. The covered CDR3 bases are TGCGCCAGCAGCTTAGGACTAGCGGACAATGAG. The full variable domain, its missing parts supplied by reference TRBV5-1 and TRBJ2-1, is KAGVTQTPRYLIKTRGQQVTLSCSPISGHRSVSWYQQTPGQGLQFLFEYFSETQRNKGNFPGRFSGRQFSNSRSEMNVSTLELGDSALYLCASSLGLADNEQFFGPGTRLTVL.

Turning to this clone: The read halts 3 residues ahead of the CDR3 end, with the missing end drawn from the germline J gene. The gene calls are TRBV28 and TRBJ2-3; possible D gene TRBD2, 6 bases. The CDR3 sequence is 13 residues long. Germline CDR1 is MDHEN and CDR2 is SYDVKM. V gave up 8 bases and J gave up 4 bases, with 13 bases separating them. The CDR3 protein is CASGGRLADTQYF. The sequenced part of the CDR3 DNA is TGTGCCAGCGGGGGTCGACTAGCAGATACG.

As to this clone: The read ends 3 residues shy of where the CDR3 ends; the end is completed using the germline J gene. V usage is TRBV7-2 and J usage is TRBJ1-1; D gene ambiguous. Germline loops: CDR1 SGHTA, CDR2 FQGNSA. This CDR3 has 15 amino acids. V was shortened by 1 base and J by 1 base, with 10 bases between the two germline ends. The covered CDR3 bases are TGTGCCAGCAGCTTAGTTGCGGGCCCGAACACTGAA. Encoded protein: CASSLVAGPNTE. The CDR3 reads in full as CASSLVAGPNTEAFF.

As regards this clone: The CDR3 end lies 3 residues beyond the end of the read and is filled in from the germline J gene. The gene calls are TRBV30 and TRBJ2-5, with D tentatively TRBD1 (5 bases). V lost 7 bases, J lost 1 base, and 13 bases lay in between. CDR3 length: 13 amino acids. Germline assignment: CDR1 GTSNPN and CDR2 SVGIG (reference sequence). The covered CDR3 bases are TGTGCCTCTCAAAGGGGTGTCCAAGAGACC. This translates into CASQRGVQET. The entire CDR3 reads CASQRGVQETQYF. Full variable domain (remainder filled in from reference TRBV30 and TRBJ2-5): SQTIHQWPATLVQPVGSPLSLECTVEGTSNPNLYWYRQAAGRGLQLLFYSVGIGQISSEVPQNLSASRPQDRQFILSSKKLLLSDSGFYLCASQRGVQETQYFGPGTRLLVL.

Note on this clone: The read stops 3 residues short of the end of the CDR3; the missing end is completed from the germline J gene. V usage is TRBV20-1 and J usage is TRBJ2-1, with D hard to call. This CDR3 contains 14 residues. Trimming took off 2 bases at V and 7 bases at J, with 15 bases between the two ends. In germline, CDR1 is DFQATT, CDR2 SNEGSKA (reference sequence). The CDR3 reads CSARTVSSLNEQFF. The part of the CDR3 DNA that was read is TGCAGTGCTAGAACGGTCTCCTCGCTAAATGAG.

Note on this clone: With the read ending 3 residues before the CDR3 end, the germline J gene is used to fill in that end. The genes are TRBV28 and TRBJ2-7; D is unclear. The CDR3 has 13 amino acids. Germline CDR1 reads MDHEN; CDR2 reads SYDVKM. V lost 3 bases and J 1 base, leaving 7 bases between the germline ends. The covered CDR3 bases are TGTGCCAGCAGTTTGTACAATTCCTACGAG. Its protein is CASSLYNSYE. The complete CDR3 protein is CASSLYNSYEQYF.

As regards this clone: The CDR3 extends 3 residues past the end of the read, so its final part is completed from the germline J gene. The chain couples TRBV5-5 to TRBJ1-5, with a weak D call TRBD1 (5 bases). In germline, CDR1 is SGHKS, CDR2 YYEKEE (reference sequence). V was trimmed by 2 bases and J by 0 bases, leaving 9 bases between them. The CDR3 spans 15 residues. The sequenced CDR3 bases are TGTGCCAGCAGCTTAAGAGGGGATAGCAATCAGCCC. Its translation is CASSLRGDSNQP. The CDR3 as a whole reads CASSLRGDSNQPQHF.

Worth noting for this clone: The observed sequence ends 3 residues before the CDR3 terminus, with the missing tail filled in from the germline J gene. V gene TRBV9 combines with J gene TRBJ2-5; the D gene is possibly TRBD1 (5 bases). The V gene's germline CDR1 is SGDLS and CDR2 YYNGEE. Trimming took 4 bases from V and 2 from J, leaving 12 bases between them. The CDR3 has 14 amino acids. The CDR3: CASSPSRGQETQYF. CDR3 bases read: TGTGCCAGCAGCCCCTCAAGGGGACAAGAGACC.

Notes on this clone: With the read ending 3 residues before the CDR3 end, the germline J gene is used to fill in that end. The chain combines TRBV18 with TRBJ1-2, with a possible D match to TRBD1 (5 bases). From germline, CDR1 is KGHSH and CDR2 LQKENI. The CDR3 extends over 14 amino acids. Trimming left V 4 bases short and J 7 bases short, with 16 bases between. The CDR3: CASSLRLGELGYTF. The DNA read from the CDR3 is TGTGCCAGCTCACTTCGGTTAGGGGAACTTGGC.